The 2 T cell receptor beta chains below all came from one sample that was sequenced in a study of T cell clonotyping in hematopoietic cell transplantation. Using immunoSEQ multiplex PCR, the repertoire was profiled, and TCRdb retains in-frame clones only, with some absent. The repertoire includes around 17,000 clones, about 90% of them detected once, and about 5.4% sits in the top ten. The sample taken for sequencing was peripheral blood mononuclear cells. All receptors come from a man aged 40-49 years in good health. Some clones in this sample may be carry-over from other donors' samples.

V and J are TRBV2 and TRBJ2-7; 9 nucleotides line up with TRBD2. The CDR3 is made up of 13 amino acids. Germline V gene data show CDR1 as SNHLY and CDR2 as FYNNEI. V lost 7 bases, J lost 7 bases, and 8 bases stayed unmatched. CDR3 nucleotide sequence: TGTGCCAGCACCAGCGGGAGGCGGGTTGAGCAGTACTTC. This gives the protein CASTSGRRVEQYF.

V gene TRBV9 combines with J gene TRBJ1-2; TRBD1 is a possible D gene (5 bases). Trimming removed 0 bases from V and 3 bases from J, with 6 bases in between. CDR1 and CDR2 from the germline V gene are SGDLS and YYNGEE. CDR3 length equals 13 residues. CDR3 amino acids: CASSVARDYGYTF. In DNA form, the CDR3 reads TGTGCCAGCAGCGTAGCCAGGGACTATGGCTACACCTTC.